The 5 T cell receptor beta chains below were found in one sample sequenced in a study of graft-versus-host responses after intestinal transplantation (dated by TCRdb to 2020 to 2023). Library preparation used the immunoSEQ multiplex PCR assay. This is the immuneACCESS table as TCRdb keeps it, with only in-frame sequences that have V and J called. A part of the clones is gone; compared with another copy, unresolved V genes explain less than half, and the rest is unexplained. The sample table records tens of thousands of clones; around nine tenths of these occur just once. The ten largest clonotypes hold approximately 2.9% of the sample. The specimen was PBMCs, collected about 120 days after intestinal transplantation. These receptors were taken from a human patient who received an intestinal transplant, so some T cells may come from the graft donor.

This chain uses TRBV5-6 with TRBJ2-5, with 11 bases fitting TRBD1. With 2 bases clipped from V and 3 bases from J, the junction kept 6 bases outside the gene matches. This CDR3 spans 16 amino acids. Looked up from germline, CDR1 is SGHDT and CDR2 is YYEEEE. The CDR3 DNA follows: TGTGCCAGCAGCTTCCTAGGACAGGGGGCGAAAGAGACCCAGTACTTC. Amino acid sequence: CASSFLGQGAKETQYF.

Here the CDR3 reads CASSRAPEGVYEQYF. The CDR3 region has the DNA TGTGCCAGTAGCAGGGCGCCGGAGGGGGTCTACGAGCAGTACTTC. This sequence joins TRBV19 and TRBJ2-7; possibly TRBD1 or TRBD2 for D (6 bases each). The V and J ends lost 6 bases and 3 bases respectively, with 18 bases between them. Germline loops: CDR1 LNHDA, CDR2 SQIVND (reference sequence). The CDR3 covers 15 residues.

The chain joins TRBV28 to TRBJ2-2, with D unresolved. CDR3 length equals 17 residues. V lost 2 bases to trimming and J lost 0 bases, with 13 bases between them. CDR1 and CDR2 from the germline V gene are MDHEN and SYDVKM. CDR3 in DNA: TGTGCCAGCAGTTTAAGTCGTCTGATCGCGAACACCGGGGAGCTGTTTTTT. It encodes CASSLSRLIANTGELFF. Looking up the rest from reference TRBV28 and TRBJ2-2 gives the full variable domain: DVKVTQSSRYLVKRTGEKVFLECVQDMDHENMFWYRQDPGLGLRLIYFSYDVKMKEKGDIPEGYSVSREKKERFSLILESASTNQTSMYLCASSLSRLIANTGELFFGEGSRLTVL.

The rearrangement links TRBV4-1 to TRBJ2-5, with D tentatively TRBD2 (5 bases). Germline V gives CDR1 MGHRA, CDR2 YSYEKL. The V gene lost 3 bases and the J gene lost 0 bases, with 11 bases spanning the gap. This CDR3 comprises 15 residues. CDR3 sequence reads: CASSHILSDQETQYF. CDR3 nucleotides: TGCGCCAGCAGCCACATTCTTAGCGACCAAGAGACCCAGTACTTC.

This chain links TRBV19 with TRBJ2-5, with 8 bases lining up with TRBD2. The CDR3 totals 13 residues. The junction had 6 bases not matched to a gene; V was cut back by 7 bases and J by 5 bases. CDR1 and CDR2 (germline): LNHDA, SQIVND (reference sequence). The CDR3, as DNA: TGTGCCAGTACTGATAGCGGGACGGAGACCCAGTACTTC. Translating gives CASTDSGTETQYF.